This entry lists 17 T cell receptor beta chains sequenced from one sample in a study of human T cells and chemical hapten exposure. Time point specified: patch test 1, 2 weeks after DPC sensitization. As for treatment: therapeutic diphenylcyclopropenone sensitization with weekly scalp DPC. Using its own MiXCR run on the RACE reads, TCRdb lists one record per CDR3 protein. This sample carries about 120,000 distinct CDR3 sequences, approximately 13% of them seen once, and the ten largest clones take over 0.85%. The starting material was whole blood, obtained in connection with sensitization to the hapten diphenylcyclopropenone (DPC). The receptors shown here come from a man between 18 and 35 years old with alopecia areata. Some clones in this sample may be carry-over from other donors' samples.

There are a few counts of this clonotype. V and J are TRBV18 and TRBJ2-2, with D perhaps being TRBD1 or TRBD2 (5 bases each). This CDR3 contains 15 residues. Germline loops: CDR1 KGHSH, CDR2 LQKENI. V was pared by 5 bases and J by 3 bases, with 13 bases between. The CDR3 bases are TGTGCCAGCTCAACGGGGCGAGGAGACACCGGGGAGCTGTTTTTT. Protein: CASSTGRGDTGELFF.

This clonotype was observed a few times. The chain uses TRBV11-1 and TRBJ2-3; D call uncertain. Germline V gene data show CDR1 as SGHAT and CDR2 as FQDESV (reference sequence). Deletions cut 7 bases from V and 5 bases from J, with 13 bases between. CDR3 length: 13 amino acids. CDR3 in amino acids: CASTTTPRDTQYF. DNA for the CDR3: TGTGCCAGCACCACGACCCCCCGAGATACGCAGTATTTT.

This chain connects TRBV4-3 to TRBJ1-1; TRBD1 might be the D (5 bases). CDR1 is LGHNA, CDR2 YSLEER, per germline. This CDR3 has 14 amino acids. The germline V and J ends were trimmed by 3 bases and 6 bases, with 14 bases remaining between them. The CDR3 DNA reads TGCGCCAGCAGCCAGGTTACGGGGGTGGCTGAAGCTTTCTTT. It translates to CASSQVTGVAEAFF.

This clonotype was seen a handful of times. The J gene is TRBJ2-1, the V gene TRBV2, with TRBD2 identical over 13 bases. CDR3 size: 14 residues. After removal of 10 bases from V and 8 bases from J, the junction contained 8 bases not matched to a gene. CDR1 SNHLY and CDR2 FYNNEI come from the germline V gene. The CDR3: CATLLAGGHYEQFF. In DNA form, the CDR3 reads TGTGCCACCTTACTAGCGGGGGGGCATTATGAGCAGTTCTTC.

This clonotype was detected only a few times. The genes are TRBV5-1 and TRBJ2-5; D may be TRBD2 (6 bases). This CDR3 is built from 15 residues. Trimming took off 0 bases at V and 4 bases at J, with 13 bases between the two ends. Germline V CDR1 and CDR2: SGHRS, YFSETQ. The CDR3 protein is CASSLEGGDGETQYF. CDR3 DNA: TGCGCCAGCAGCTTGGAAGGCGGGGACGGAGAGACCCAGTACTTC.

This clonotype appeared a few times. The chain employs TRBV4-2 and TRBJ2-7, with 16 bases that match TRBD2. Germline V gene sequence: CDR1 LGHNA, CDR2 YNFKEQ. Germline trimming cut 4 bases from V and 5 bases from J; bases unmatched to any gene: 11. CDR3 size: 18 residues. Here the CDR3 reads CASSPNPGLAGGYDEQYF. In nucleotides, the CDR3 is TGTGCCAGCAGCCCTAATCCGGGACTAGCGGGGGGGTACGACGAGCAGTACTTC.

V and J are TRBV3-1 and TRBJ1-1; TRBD1 matches at 8 bases. Germline values: CDR1 LGHDT, CDR2 YNNKEL (reference sequence). This CDR3 spans 15 amino acids. V gave up 4 bases and J gave up 4 bases; unmatched junction bases: 8. The CDR3 coding sequence is TGTGCCAGCAGCCCCCAACAGGGGGAGGGCACTGAAGCTTTCTTT. Translated, it gives CASSPQQGEGTEAFF. Complete variable domain (other parts from reference TRBV3-1 and TRBJ1-1): DTAVSQTPKYLVTQMGNDKSIKCEQNLGHDTMYWYKQDSKKFLKIMFSYNNKELIINETVPNRFSPKSPDKAHLNLHINSLELGDSAVYFCASSPQQGEGTEAFFGQGTRLTVV.

This rearrangement joins TRBV9 to TRBJ2-3; TRBD2 agrees at 8 bases. Looked up from germline, CDR1 is SGDLS and CDR2 is YYNGEE. Trimming took 0 bases from V and 6 from J; bases not matched to a gene: 6. This CDR3 has 15 amino acids. The chain's CDR3 is CASSVVGGGSDTQYF. The CDR3 nucleotides read TGTGCCAGCAGCGTAGTTGGCGGGGGGTCCGATACGCAGTATTTT.

This sequence joins TRBV5-5 and TRBJ1-1; D perhaps matches TRBD1 (6 bases). Per the germline V gene, CDR1 is SGHKS and CDR2 is YYEKEE (reference sequence). The CDR3 is 15 amino acids. V was shortened by 2 bases and J by 2 bases, with 13 bases between the two germline ends. CDR3 sequence reads: CASSFELTGNTEAFF. The CDR3 coding sequence is TGTGCCAGCAGCTTCGAGCTGACAGGAAACACTGAAGCTTTCTTT.

This clonotype was observed a few times. V gene TRBV28 combines with J gene TRBJ2-7; maybe TRBD1 (6 bases). This CDR3 contains 16 residues. Germline loops: CDR1 MDHEN, CDR2 SYDVKM. V lost 3 bases to trimming and J lost 0 bases, with 15 bases between them. This CDR3 reads CASSLPGTTSSYEQYF. The CDR3 nucleotides read TGTGCCAGCAGTTTGCCCGGGACAACCAGCTCCTACGAGCAGTACTTC.

This clonotype was detected a few times. The V call is TRBV3-1, the J call TRBJ1-1; 8 nucleotides agree with TRBD1. Germline V gene data show CDR1 as LGHDT and CDR2 as YNNKEL (reference sequence). The CDR3 consists of 15 residues. V shed 4 bases, J shed 0 bases, and the junction held 4 bases outside the gene matches. The CDR3 DNA reads TGTGCCAGCAGCCTAAGGACAGGGTTGAACACTGAAGCTTTCTTT. Residues: CASSLRTGLNTEAFF.

This clonotype has just a few counts. The chain carries TRBV5-6 and TRBJ1-2; 7 bases agree with TRBD1. Germline trimming cut 5 bases from V and 0 bases from J; bases unmatched to any gene: 4. The germline V gene has CDR1 SGHDT and CDR2 YYEEEE. The CDR3 is made up of 14 amino acids. DNA of the CDR3: TGTGCCAGCAGTAGACAGGGTCCTAACTATGGCTACACCTTC. Its translation is CASSRQGPNYGYTF.

V usage is TRBV19 and J usage is TRBJ1-3; perhaps TRBD1 as D (5 bases). Per the germline V gene, CDR1 is LNHDA and CDR2 is SQIVND (reference sequence). The CDR3 runs to 14 residues. The ends were cut back, 10 bases at V and 0 bases at J, with 13 bases in the middle. The CDR3 loop is CATWDRSSGNTIYF. The CDR3, as DNA: TGTGCCACCTGGGACCGTAGCTCTGGAAACACCATATATTTT.

This clonotype turned up a few times. The rearrangement uses TRBV20-1 and TRBJ1-3, with D unresolved. V lost 6 bases to trimming and J lost 3 bases, with 15 bases between them. Per germline, CDR1 DFQATT and CDR2 SNEGSKA (reference sequence). The CDR3 runs to 14 residues. The CDR3 here is CSARSPGNGNTIYF. CDR3 sequence (DNA): TGCAGTGCGAGATCTCCGGGGAATGGAAACACCATATATTTT.

This clonotype was counted only a few times. The rearrangement uses TRBV5-6 and TRBJ2-7, with D possibly TRBD2 on 5 matching bases. Trimming removed 2 bases from V and 0 bases from J, with 9 bases in between. Germline V lookup: CDR1 SGHDT, CDR2 YYEEEE. The CDR3 spans 14 residues. The CDR3 here is CASSFRDYSYEQYF. CDR3 bases: TGTGCCAGCAGCTTCCGAGACTACTCCTACGAGCAGTACTTC.

A few counts support this clonotype. This chain joins TRBV4-1 and TRBJ2-1; no reliable D call. V gave up 4 bases and J gave up 0 bases, with 10 bases separating them. This CDR3 has 15 residues. Looked up from germline, CDR1 is MGHRA and CDR2 is YSYEKL. CDR3 sequence reads: CASSPWAPSYNEQFF. CDR3 coding DNA: TGCGCCAGCAGCCCGTGGGCGCCCTCCTACAATGAGCAGTTCTTC.

This clonotype was detected many times. The chain's CDR3 is CASSASSQGALGTDTQYF. In nucleotides, the CDR3 is TGTGCCAGCAGCGCGTCCTCGCAGGGGGCGTTGGGCACAGATACGCAGTATTTT. V usage is TRBV9 and J usage is TRBJ2-3, with TRBD1 identical over 8 bases. The CDR3 runs to 18 residues. Trimming at V came to 3 bases and at J to 1 base, leaving 13 bases not matched to a gene. Germline CDR1 and CDR2: SGDLS and YYNGEE.